One and the same sample provided the 24 T cell receptor beta chains below, sequenced in a study of post-analysis software for immune sequencing data. Their cognate antigens are unknown. Study-wide findings and caveats: TRBV segments more frequent in patients than in controls numbered five and included TRBV5-6, TRBV5-1 and TRBV20-1.

TCR beta cDNA libraries included unique molecular identifiers. TCRdb used MiXCR to reprocess the PCR reads, holding one entry per CDR3 protein. Among about 260,000 distinct CDR3 sequences listed, about 38% were seen once. The specimen was blood. The receptors shown here come from a girl aged 10-17 years with multiple sclerosis.

In this sample, this clonotype turned up many times. The chain uses TRBV5-1 and TRBJ2-1; D unresolved. The CDR3 is 12 amino acids. The germline V gene encodes CDR1 SGHRS and CDR2 YFSETQ. Trimming left V 0 bases short and J 5 bases short, with 3 bases between. The CDR3 is CASSLVDNEQFF. CDR3 nucleotides: TGCGCCAGCAGCTTGGTAGACAATGAGCAGTTCTTC.

This clonotype came up many times. CDR3 residues: CASSYSGTYTKLKNEQFF. The CDR3 DNA reads as TGTGCCAGCAGTTACTCGGGTACTTACACCAAGTTGAAGAATGAGCAGTTCTTC. J is TRBJ2-1 and V is TRBV6-2 or TRBV6-3; D is ambiguous. V shed 0 bases and J shed 7 bases, with 22 bases lying between them. The germline V gene has CDR1 MNHEY and CDR2 SVGEGT. This CDR3 contains 18 residues.

With respect to this clonotype: A much larger clone lies a single base off, so this may be a read error. CDR3 in amino acids: CASSHVDLSHGYTF. CDR3 nucleotides: TGCGCCAGCAGCCATGTTGACCTGTCCCATGGCTACACCTTC. The V gene is TRBV4-1, the J gene TRBJ1-2; no clear D gene. The length of the CDR3 is 14 residues. V lost 3 bases to trimming and J lost 6 bases, with 14 bases between them. The germline V gene has CDR1 MGHRA and CDR2 YSYEKL.

The chain links TRBV7-9 to TRBJ2-7; D remains unclear. The CDR3 totals 14 residues. Trimming stripped 3 bases from V and 0 bases from J, with 9 bases between. Per germline, CDR1 SEHNR and CDR2 FQNEAQ (reference sequence). The CDR3 protein is CASSFTASSYEQYF. As DNA, the CDR3 is TGTGCCAGCAGCTTTACAGCCAGCTCCTACGAGCAGTACTTC.

This clonotype was detected a few times. The chain combines TRBV9 with TRBJ1-2; D is possibly TRBD1 (5 bases). This CDR3 is built from 16 residues. V was trimmed by 3 bases and J by 2 bases, leaving 17 bases between them. Germline V CDR1 and CDR2: SGDLS, YYNGEE. The CDR3 sequence is CASSAALTGGNYGYTF. The CDR3 coding sequence is TGTGCCAGCAGCGCCGCCCTCACAGGTGGGAACTATGGCTACACCTTC. The full variable domain, in which reference TRBV9 and TRBJ1-2 provide the parts outside the CDR3, is DSGVTQTPKHLITATGQRVTLRCSPRSGDLSVYWYQQSLDQGLQFLIQYYNGEERAKGNILERFSAQQFPDLHSELNLSSLELGDSALYFCASSAALTGGNYGYTFGSGTRLTVV.

This clonotype was detected many times. The gene calls are TRBV20-1 and TRBJ1-2; perhaps TRBD1 as D (5 bases). CDR1 and CDR2 from the germline V gene are DFQATT and SNEGSKA (reference sequence). This CDR3 region has 13 residues. The V end lost 6 bases, the J end lost 0 bases, and 11 bases lay between the germline ends. In DNA form, the CDR3 reads TGCAGTGCCGCGGGGACGTCTAACTATGGCTACACCTTC. It codes for CSAAGTSNYGYTF.

Turning to this clonotype: At one of its ends the junction is not consistent with the germline gene, which may arise from a read error. The chain joins TRBV11-2 to TRBJ1-2; 7 bases map to TRBD1. Germline CDR1 and CDR2: SGHAT and FQNNGV. This CDR3 contains 12 residues. The CDR3 DNA reads TGTACCAGCAGCTTAGACAGGGCCGGCTACACCTTC. Translating gives CTSSLDRAGYTF.

This sequence joins TRBV12-3 or TRBV12-4 and TRBJ2-1; D gene uncertain. The CDR3 extends over 11 amino acids. Trimming stripped 11 bases from V and 6 bases from J, with 11 bases between. The CDR3 DNA reads TGTGCCCCCACCCGTGGCAATGAGCAGTTCTTC. This translates into CAPTRGNEQFF.

In its sample, this clonotype was seen many times. The rearrangement links TRBV15 to TRBJ2-5; no clear D gene. V was pared by 0 bases and J by 5 bases, with 13 bases between. Germline V lookup: CDR1 LNHNV, CDR2 YYDKDF (reference sequence). This CDR3 contains 15 residues. CDR3 coding DNA: TGTGCCACCAGCAGAGATCAGGTGGTGTCGGAGACCCAGTACTTC. Encoded protein: CATSRDQVVSETQYF.

This clonotype has just a few counts. V usage is TRBV7-2 and J usage is TRBJ2-3, with 10 bases lining up with TRBD2. The CDR3 spans 16 residues. The junction had 8 bases not matched to a gene; V was cut back by 5 bases and J by 3 bases. CDR1 and CDR2 (germline): SGHTA, FQGNSA. The CDR3 loop reads CASSKPSGSGTDTQYF. The DNA for the CDR3 is TGTGCCAGCAGCAAACCTAGCGGGAGCGGAACAGATACGCAGTATTTT.

This clonotype was counted only a few times. This chain uses TRBV5-5 with TRBJ2-5; 13 bases match TRBD2. The germline V gene encodes CDR1 SGHKS and CDR2 YYEKEE (reference sequence). J gave up 11 bases and V 3 bases, and 13 bases lay outside the gene matches. CDR3 length: 16 residues. In DNA form, the CDR3 reads TGTGCCAGCAGCTCGACCGGGACTAGCGGGAACAATGAGCAGTACTTC. Residues: CASSSTGTSGNNEQYF.

On this clonotype itself: With a much larger clone just one base away, this may be a read error. The chain recombines TRBV20-1 with TRBJ2-1; D is unresolved. The CDR3 contains 13 residues. The germline V gene has CDR1 DFQATT and CDR2 SNEGSKA (reference sequence). V dropped 6 bases and J dropped 8 bases, with 17 bases sitting between them. CDR3 sequence reads: CSADSSHVDEQFF. The DNA for the CDR3 is TGCAGTGCAGACTCATCCCACGTCGATGAGCAGTTCTTC.

This clonotype occurred many times. This chain connects TRBV29-1 to TRBJ1-1; D possibly corresponds to TRBD1 (5 bases). CDR1 and CDR2 (germline): SQVTM, ANQGSEA. Trimming shortened V by 6 bases and J by 6 bases, and 20 bases separated the two germline ends. The CDR3 covers 14 residues. The CDR3 DNA reads TGCAGCGTGAGAAGAGAGAGTGGGGGTGCTGAAGCTTTCTTT. Amino acid sequence: CSVRRESGGAEAFF.

The rearrangement uses TRBV5-1 and TRBJ1-2; no firm D call. This CDR3 comprises 12 residues. The germline V gene encodes CDR1 SGHRS and CDR2 YFSETQ. Trimming took 3 bases from V and 7 from J, leaving 10 bases between them. DNA for the CDR3: TGCGCCAGCAGCTCCGGTGGTGGTGGCTACACCTTC. Amino acid sequence: CASSSGGGGYTF.

As to this clonotype: With a much larger clone just one base away, this may be a read error. The gene calls are TRBV5-5 and TRBJ2-1; D gene ambiguous. Germline V CDR1 and CDR2: SGHKS, YYEKEE (reference sequence). The CDR3 spans 15 residues. The CDR3 DNA reads TGTGCCTGCAGCCGTTCAGGTAGTTCCTACAATGAGCAGTTCTTC. This sequence encodes CACSRSGSSYNEQFF.

CDR3 sequence reads: CASSPRTGVAGANVLTF. The CDR3 DNA sequence: TGTGCCAGCAGCCCCCGGACAGGGGTTGCTGGGGCCAACGTCCTGACTTTC. The V and J genes are TRBV9 and TRBJ2-6; TRBD1 matches at 9 bases. Germline V gene lookup returns CDR1 SGDLS and CDR2 YYNGEE. This CDR3 contains 17 residues. J lost 2 bases, V lost 4 bases, and 7 bases had no gene match.

This clonotype came up many times. This chain joins TRBV7-2 and TRBJ2-1; D call uncertain. Trimming cost V 4 bases and J 6 bases, with 10 bases left between them. CDR1 and CDR2 from the germline V gene are SGHTA and FQGNSA. The CDR3 totals 13 residues. The CDR3, as DNA: TGTGCCAGCAGCTCCGCCTGGGCCAATGAGCAGTTCTTC. Protein product: CASSSAWANEQFF.

This clonotype was counted a few times. V and J are TRBV7-9 and TRBJ1-1, with D uncertain. The CDR3 spans 11 residues. The V end lost 1 base, the J end lost 11 bases, and 8 bases lay between the germline ends. The V gene's germline CDR1 is SEHNR and CDR2 FQNEAQ (reference sequence). CDR3 residues: CASSLEGPAFF. CDR3 coding DNA: TGTGCCAGCAGCTTAGAAGGCCCGGCTTTCTTT.

To note about this clonotype: It may be a read error: a sequence one base away is much more abundant. The J gene is TRBJ2-3, the V gene TRBV6-4; possibly TRBD2 for D (5 bases). This CDR3 contains 14 residues. Germline CDR1 is MRHNA and CDR2 is SNTAGT. CDR3 coding DNA: TGTGCCAGCAGGGACTCGGTCGAGCCAGATACGCAGTATTTT. It encodes CASRDSVEPDTQYF.

At least ten counts were recorded for this clonotype. The chain joins TRBV5-4 to TRBJ2-1, with 10 bases aligning to TRBD2. Germline V gene data show CDR1 as SGHNT and CDR2 as YYREEE (reference sequence). After removal of 4 bases from V and 0 bases from J, the junction contained 7 bases not matched to a gene. The CDR3 sequence is 17 residues long. CDR3 bases: TGTGCCAGCAGCATAAGCGGGAGGGGACTCTCCTACAATGAGCAGTTCTTC. Its translation: CASSISGRGLSYNEQFF.

The CDR3 sequence: CASSWTTGFVEQYF. For the CDR3, the DNA is TGCGCCAGCAGCTGGACGACAGGGTTCGTCGAGCAGTACTTC. The V and J genes are TRBV5-1 and TRBJ2-7; TRBD1 aligns across 7 bases. V shed 3 bases and J 6 bases; nucleotides not matched to a gene: 9. The CDR3 has 14 residues. Germline V gives CDR1 SGHRS, CDR2 YFSETQ.

To note about this clonotype: This may come from a read error, since a much larger clone is one base off. This chain connects TRBV20-1 to TRBJ2-3, with D maybe TRBD2 (5 bases). This CDR3 is 14 amino acids long. Per the germline V gene, CDR1 is DFQATT and CDR2 is SNEGSKA (reference sequence). Trimming pared 2 bases from V and 2 bases from J, leaving 11 bases between. The CDR3 DNA reads as TGCAGTGCTAGAAGGACTGGAGCCACAGATACGCAGTATTTT. This encodes CSARRTGATDTQYF.

Concerning this clonotype: Its ends do not fully match the called genes, so a read error is possible. The chain uses TRBV4-2 and TRBJ1-1; TRBD1 agrees at 7 bases. The germline gives CDR1 LGHNA, CDR2 YNFKEQ. This CDR3 is 15 amino acids long. CDR3 residues: CAGSQEDRANTEAFF. The CDR3 nucleotides read TGTGCCGGCAGCCAAGAAGACAGGGCGAACACTGAAGCTTTCTTT.

The chain combines TRBV18 with TRBJ2-6; no firm D call. This CDR3 is built from 14 residues. Trimming pared 0 bases from V and 4 bases from J, leaving 4 bases between. The germline gives CDR1 KGHSH, CDR2 LQKENI. The CDR3: CASSPPTGANVLTF. The CDR3 DNA is TGTGCCAGCTCACCACCGACCGGGGCCAACGTCCTGACTTTC.